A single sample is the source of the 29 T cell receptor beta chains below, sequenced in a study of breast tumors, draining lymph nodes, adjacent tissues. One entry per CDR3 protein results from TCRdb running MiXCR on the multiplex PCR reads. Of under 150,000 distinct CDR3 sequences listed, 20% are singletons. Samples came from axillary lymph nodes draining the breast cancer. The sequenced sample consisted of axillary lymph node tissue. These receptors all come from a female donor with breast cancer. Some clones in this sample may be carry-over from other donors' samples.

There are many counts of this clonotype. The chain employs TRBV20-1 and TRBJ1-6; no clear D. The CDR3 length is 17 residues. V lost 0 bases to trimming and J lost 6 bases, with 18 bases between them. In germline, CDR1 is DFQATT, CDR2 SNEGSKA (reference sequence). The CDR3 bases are TGCAGTGCTAGAGATGGGTATGGAGCCACCTTTAATTCACCCCTCCACTTT. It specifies CSARDGYGATFNSPLHF.

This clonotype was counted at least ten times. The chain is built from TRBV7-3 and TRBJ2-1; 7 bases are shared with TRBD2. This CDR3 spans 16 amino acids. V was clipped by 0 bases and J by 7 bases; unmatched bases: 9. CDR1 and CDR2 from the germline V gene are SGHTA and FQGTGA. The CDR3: CASSLTRGGQENEQFF. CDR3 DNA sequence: TGTGCCAGCAGCTTAACGAGGGGAGGGCAGGAAAATGAGCAGTTCTTC. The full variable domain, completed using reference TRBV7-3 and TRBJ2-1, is GAGVSQTPSNKVTEKGKYVELRCDPISGHTALYWYRQSLGQGPEFLIYFQGTGAADDSGLPNDRFFAVRPEGSVSTLKIQRTERGDSAVYLCASSLTRGGQENEQFFGPGTRLTVL.

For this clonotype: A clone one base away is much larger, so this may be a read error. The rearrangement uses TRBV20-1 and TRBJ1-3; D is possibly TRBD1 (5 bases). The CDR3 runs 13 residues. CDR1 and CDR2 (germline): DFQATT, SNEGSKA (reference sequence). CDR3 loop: CSAKTEGGNAIYF. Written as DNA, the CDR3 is TGCAGTGCCAAGACAGAAGGTGGAAACGCCATATATTTT.

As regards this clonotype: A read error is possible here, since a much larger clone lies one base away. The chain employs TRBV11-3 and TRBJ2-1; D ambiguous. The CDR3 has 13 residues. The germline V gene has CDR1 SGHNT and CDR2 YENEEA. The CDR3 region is CTSSSTPYNEQFF. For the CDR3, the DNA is TGTACCAGCAGCTCGACTCCCTACAATGAGCAGTTCTTC.

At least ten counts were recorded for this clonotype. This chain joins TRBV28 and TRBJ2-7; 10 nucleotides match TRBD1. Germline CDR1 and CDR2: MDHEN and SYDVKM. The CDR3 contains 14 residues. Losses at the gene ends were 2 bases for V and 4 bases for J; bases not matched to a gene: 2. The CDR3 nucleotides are TGTGCCAGCAGTTTAGTGGGACAGGGGTACGAGCAGTACTTC. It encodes CASSLVGQGYEQYF.

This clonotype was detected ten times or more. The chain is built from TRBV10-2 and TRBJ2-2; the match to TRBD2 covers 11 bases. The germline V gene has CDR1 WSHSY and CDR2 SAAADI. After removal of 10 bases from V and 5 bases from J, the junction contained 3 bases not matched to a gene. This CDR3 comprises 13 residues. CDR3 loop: CATRLAGTGELFF. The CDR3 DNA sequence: TGCGCCACTCGACTAGCGGGGACCGGGGAGCTGTTTTTT.

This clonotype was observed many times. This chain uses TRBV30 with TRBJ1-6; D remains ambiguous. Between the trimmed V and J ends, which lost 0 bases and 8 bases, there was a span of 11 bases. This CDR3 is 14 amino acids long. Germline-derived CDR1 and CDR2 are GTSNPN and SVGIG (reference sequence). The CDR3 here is CAWSVRAPYSPLHF. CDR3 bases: TGTGCCTGGAGTGTAAGGGCACCTTATTCACCCCTCCACTTT.

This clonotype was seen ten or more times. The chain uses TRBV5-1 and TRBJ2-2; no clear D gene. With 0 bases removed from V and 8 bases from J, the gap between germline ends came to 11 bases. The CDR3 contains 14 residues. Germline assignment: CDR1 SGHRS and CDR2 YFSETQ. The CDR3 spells CASSLGALMGELFF. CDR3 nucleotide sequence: TGCGCCAGCAGCTTGGGTGCACTCATGGGGGAGCTGTTTTTT.

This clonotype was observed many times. CDR3 coding DNA: TGTGCCAGCAGCCGCTCCCGAGGCAAGAATGAAAAACTGTTTTTT. Translation gives CASSRSRGKNEKLFF. The genes are TRBV3-1 and TRBJ1-4; D is unresolved. The CDR3 length is 15 residues. Germline V gives CDR1 LGHDT, CDR2 YNNKEL (reference sequence). The V gene lost 4 bases and the J gene lost 5 bases, with 14 bases spanning the gap.

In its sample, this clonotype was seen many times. The CDR3 protein is CASSYGIYNEQFF. The CDR3 DNA sequence: TGTGCCAGCAGCTACGGGATTTACAATGAGCAGTTCTTC. The V and J genes are TRBV2 and TRBJ2-1; TRBD2 might be the D (5 bases). CDR3 length equals 13 residues. V was clipped by 6 bases and J by 4 bases, with 10 bases between them. CDR1 and CDR2 (germline): SNHLY, FYNNEI.

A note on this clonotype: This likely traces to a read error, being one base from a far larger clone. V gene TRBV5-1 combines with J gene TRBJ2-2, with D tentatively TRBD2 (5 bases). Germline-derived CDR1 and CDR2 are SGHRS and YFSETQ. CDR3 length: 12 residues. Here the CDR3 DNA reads TGCGCCAGCAGCCCGAACACCGGGGAGCCGTTTTTT. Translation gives CASSPNTGEPFF.

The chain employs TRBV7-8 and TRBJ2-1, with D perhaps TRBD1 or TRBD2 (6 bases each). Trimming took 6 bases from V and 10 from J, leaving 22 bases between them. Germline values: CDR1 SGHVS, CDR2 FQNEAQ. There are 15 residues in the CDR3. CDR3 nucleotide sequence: TGTGCCAGCAGTCGAATGGACGGGGGCGGCTACGAGCAGTTCTTC. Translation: CASSRMDGGGYEQFF.

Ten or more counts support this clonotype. The CDR3 spells CASSFKGTPLHF. The CDR3 bases are TGTGCCAGCAGTTTTAAAGGAACACCCCTCCACTTT. The J gene is TRBJ1-6, the V gene TRBV27; no clear D. V was pared by 3 bases and J by 11 bases, with 8 bases between. The CDR3 length is 12 residues. Germline lookup yields CDR1 MNHEY and CDR2 SMNVEV (reference sequence).

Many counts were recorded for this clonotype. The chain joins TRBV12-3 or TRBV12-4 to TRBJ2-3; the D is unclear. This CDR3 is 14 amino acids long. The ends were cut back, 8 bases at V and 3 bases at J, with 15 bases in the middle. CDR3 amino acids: CASGKGFRTDTQYF. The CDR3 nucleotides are TGTGCCAGCGGTAAAGGGTTTCGTACAGATACGCAGTATTTT.

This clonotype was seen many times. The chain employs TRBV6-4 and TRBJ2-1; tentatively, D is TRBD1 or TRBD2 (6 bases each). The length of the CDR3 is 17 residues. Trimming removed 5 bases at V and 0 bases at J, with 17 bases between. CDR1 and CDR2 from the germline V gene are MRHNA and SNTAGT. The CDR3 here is CASSKGGTTASYNEQFF. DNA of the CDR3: TGTGCCAGCAGTAAAGGAGGGACAACCGCCTCCTACAATGAGCAGTTCTTC.

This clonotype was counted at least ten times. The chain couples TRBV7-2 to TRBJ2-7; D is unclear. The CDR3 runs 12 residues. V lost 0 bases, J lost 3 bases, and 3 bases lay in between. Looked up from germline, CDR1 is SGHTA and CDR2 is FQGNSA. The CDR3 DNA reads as TGTGCCAGCAGCTTAGCCAACTACGAGCAGTACTTC. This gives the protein CASSLANYEQYF.

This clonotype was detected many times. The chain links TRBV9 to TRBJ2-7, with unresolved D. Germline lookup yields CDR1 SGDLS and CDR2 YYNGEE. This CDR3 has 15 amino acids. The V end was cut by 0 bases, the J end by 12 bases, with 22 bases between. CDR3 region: CASSVDADPTSSRYF. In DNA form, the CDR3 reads TGTGCCAGCAGCGTAGATGCAGATCCTACGAGCAGTAGGTACTTC.

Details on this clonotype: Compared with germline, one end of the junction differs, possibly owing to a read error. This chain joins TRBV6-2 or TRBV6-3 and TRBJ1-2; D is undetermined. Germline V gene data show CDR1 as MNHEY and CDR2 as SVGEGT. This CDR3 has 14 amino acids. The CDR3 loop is CASSYPNINYDYTF. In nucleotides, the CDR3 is TGTGCCAGTAGTTACCCTAATATTAACTATGACTACACCTTC.

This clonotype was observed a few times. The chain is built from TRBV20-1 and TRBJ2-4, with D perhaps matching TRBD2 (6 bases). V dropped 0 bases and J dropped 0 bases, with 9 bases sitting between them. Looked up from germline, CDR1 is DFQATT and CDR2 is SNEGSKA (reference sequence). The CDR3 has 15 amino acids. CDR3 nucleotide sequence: TGCAGTGCTAGAGATGGGGGGATAGCCAAAAACATTCAGTACTTC. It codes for CSARDGGIAKNIQYF.

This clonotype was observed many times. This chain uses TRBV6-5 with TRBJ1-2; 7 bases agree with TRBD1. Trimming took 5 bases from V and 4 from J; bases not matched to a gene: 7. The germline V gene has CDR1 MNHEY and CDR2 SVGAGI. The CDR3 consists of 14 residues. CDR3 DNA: TGTGCCAGCAGTGCCGACCAGGGGGTCTATGGCTACACCTTC. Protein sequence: CASSADQGVYGYTF.

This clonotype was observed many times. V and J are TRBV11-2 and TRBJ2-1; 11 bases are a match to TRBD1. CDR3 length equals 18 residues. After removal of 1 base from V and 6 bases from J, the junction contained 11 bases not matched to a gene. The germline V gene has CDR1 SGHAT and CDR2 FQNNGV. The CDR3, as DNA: TGTGCCAGCAGCTTAGTGGGTCGCGGGACAGGGGGGAGCAATGAGCAGTTCTTC. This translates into CASSLVGRGTGGSNEQFF.

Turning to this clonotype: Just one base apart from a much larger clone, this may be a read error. The CDR3 sequence: CASSFTGDVQYF. CDR3 nucleotides: TGTGCCAGCAGCTTTACGGGAGACGTTCAGTACTTC. The chain links TRBV7-9 to TRBJ2-4, with a tentative D call TRBD2 (6 bases). The germline gives CDR1 SEHNR, CDR2 FQNEAQ (reference sequence). CDR3 length: 12 amino acids. Trimming removed 3 bases from V and 11 bases from J, with 11 bases in between.

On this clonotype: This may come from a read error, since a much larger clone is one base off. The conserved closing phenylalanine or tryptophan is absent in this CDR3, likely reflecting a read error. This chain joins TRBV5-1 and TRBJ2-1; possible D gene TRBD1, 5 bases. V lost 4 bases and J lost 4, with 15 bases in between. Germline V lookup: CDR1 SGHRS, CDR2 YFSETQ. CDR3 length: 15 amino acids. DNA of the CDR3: TGCGCCAGCAGCCAACCAGGGATTGCTTACAATGAGCAGTTCCTC. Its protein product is CASSQPGIAYNEQFL.

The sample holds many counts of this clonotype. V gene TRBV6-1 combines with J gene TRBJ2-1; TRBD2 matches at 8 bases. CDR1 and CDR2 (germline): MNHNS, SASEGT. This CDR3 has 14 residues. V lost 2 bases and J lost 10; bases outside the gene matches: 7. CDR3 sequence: CASSELLADGEQFF. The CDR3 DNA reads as TGTGCCAGCAGTGAATTACTAGCGGATGGAGAGCAGTTCTTC.

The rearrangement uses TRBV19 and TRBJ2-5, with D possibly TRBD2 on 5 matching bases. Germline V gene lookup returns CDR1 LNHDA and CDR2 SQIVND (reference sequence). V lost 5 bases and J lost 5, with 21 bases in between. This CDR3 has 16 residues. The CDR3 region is CASSGGPAMFGETQYF. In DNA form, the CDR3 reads TGTGCCAGTAGTGGAGGACCCGCGATGTTCGGCGAGACCCAGTACTTC.

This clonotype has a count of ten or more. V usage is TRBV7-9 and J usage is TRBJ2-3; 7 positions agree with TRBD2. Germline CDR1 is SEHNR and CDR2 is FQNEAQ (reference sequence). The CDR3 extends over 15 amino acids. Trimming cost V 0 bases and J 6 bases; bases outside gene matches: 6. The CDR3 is CASSLALADGDTQYF. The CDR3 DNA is TGTGCCAGCAGCTTAGCCCTAGCGGACGGCGATACGCAGTATTTT. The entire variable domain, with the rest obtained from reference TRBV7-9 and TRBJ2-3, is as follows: DTGVSQNPRHKITKRGQNVTFRCDPISEHNRLYWYRQTLGQGPEFLTYFQNEAQLEKSRLLSDRFSAERPKGSFSTLEIQRTEQGDSAMYLCASSLALADGDTQYFGPGTRLTVL.

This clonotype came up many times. CDR3 amino acids: CASSTGTSGSYEQYF. CDR3 DNA sequence: TGTGCCAGCAGCACCGGGACTAGCGGCTCCTACGAGCAGTACTTC. The genes are TRBV5-4 and TRBJ2-7; 11 bases match TRBD2. The ends lost 4 bases at V and 0 bases at J; junction bases unmatched: 3. This CDR3 has 15 residues. Germline V gives CDR1 SGHNT, CDR2 YYREEE (reference sequence).

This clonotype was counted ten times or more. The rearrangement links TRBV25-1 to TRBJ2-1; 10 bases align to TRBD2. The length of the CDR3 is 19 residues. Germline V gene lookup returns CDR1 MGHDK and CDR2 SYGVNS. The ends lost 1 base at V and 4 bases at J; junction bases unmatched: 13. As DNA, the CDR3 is TGTGCCAGCAGTGAATCGCAGGGGAGCGGGGGGGCGGCATACAATGAGCAGTTCTTC. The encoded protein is CASSESQGSGGAAYNEQFF.

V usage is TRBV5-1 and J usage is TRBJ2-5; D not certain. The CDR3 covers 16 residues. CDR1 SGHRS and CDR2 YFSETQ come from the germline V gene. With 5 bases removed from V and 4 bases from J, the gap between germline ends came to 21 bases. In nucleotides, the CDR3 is TGCGCCAGCAGATATTATCGAGATCCCGCGCTAGAGACCCAGTACTTC. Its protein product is CASRYYRDPALETQYF. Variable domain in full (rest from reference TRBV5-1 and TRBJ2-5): KAGVTQTPRYLIKTRGQQVTLSCSPISGHRSVSWYQQTPGQGLQFLFEYFSETQRNKGNFPGRFSGRQFSNSRSEMNVSTLELGDSALYLCASRYYRDPALETQYFGPGTRLLVL.